A single sample gave rise to the 8 T cell receptor beta chains below, sequenced in a study of cytomegalovirus exposure and HLA in healthy donors (dated by TCRdb to the late 2010s). Libraries were prepared through the immunoSEQ multiplex PCR assay. A mixture of 60 forward primers for TCR Vbeta segments and 13 reverse primers for TCR Jbeta segments was used in the multiplex PCR. This immuneACCESS table, as held by TCRdb, lists in-frame sequences with V and J called but not all clones. Of the missing ones, under half trace to an unresolved V gene in checked studies; the others have no known cause. The sample yields 150,000 to 200,000 clones; nearly 80% were counted once. The ten largest clones take up 3.1% of the sample. Sequencing input: PBMCs. These receptors were taken from a woman aged 40 to 50 in good health and CMV-seronegative.

The CDR3: CASSRQGSTDTQYF. Written as DNA, the CDR3 is TGTGCCAGCAGCAGACAGGGCAGCACAGATACGCAGTATTTT. This chain connects TRBV28 to TRBJ2-3, with TRBD1 matching 7 bases. The V segment lost 6 bases and the J segment 0 bases; nucleotides outside the gene matches: 3. This CDR3 is built from 14 residues. Per germline, CDR1 MDHEN and CDR2 SYDVKM. Supplemented by reference TRBV28 and TRBJ2-3, the full variable domain reads DVKVTQSSRYLVKRTGEKVFLECVQDMDHENMFWYRQDPGLGLRLIYFSYDVKMKEKGDIPEGYSVSREKKERFSLILESASTNQTSMYLCASSRQGSTDTQYFGPGTRLTVL.

The CDR3 loop is CASSSWTGRRGNTIYF. CDR3 in DNA: TGTGCCAGCAGTTCTTGGACAGGGAGAAGGGGAAACACCATATATTTT. The V gene is TRBV6-5, the J gene TRBJ1-3; 8 bases line up with TRBD1. In germline, CDR1 is MNHEY, CDR2 SVGAGI. Trimming cost V 4 bases and J 4 bases; bases outside gene matches: 9. The CDR3 covers 16 residues.

The CDR3 spells CASSLDPGGEDTQYF. The DNA for the CDR3 is TGCGCCAGCAGCTTGGATCCGGGGGGTGAAGATACGCAGTATTTT. The V gene is TRBV5-1, the J gene TRBJ2-3; 7 bases match TRBD2. CDR3 length: 15 residues. The germline V gene encodes CDR1 SGHRS and CDR2 YFSETQ. With V trimmed by 0 bases and J by 5 bases, 6 bases remained unmatched.

The chain links TRBV27 to TRBJ2-7; 7 positions match TRBD2. Germline CDR1 MNHEY, CDR2 SMNVEV (reference sequence). V gave up 8 bases and J gave up 3 bases; unmatched junction bases: 10. The CDR3 runs 14 residues. CDR3 sequence: CASGFVGGGYEQYF. Written as DNA, the CDR3 is TGTGCCAGCGGATTCGTTGGCGGGGGCTACGAGCAGTACTTC.

The chain uses TRBV28 and TRBJ2-3, with D possibly matching TRBD1 (5 bases). There are 14 residues in the CDR3. Trimming removed 2 bases at V and 9 bases at J, with 15 bases between. Germline loops: CDR1 MDHEN, CDR2 SYDVKM. The CDR3 DNA follows: TGTGCCAGCAGTTTACCCCCTCCCAGGGAAACGCAGTATTTT. It encodes CASSLPPPRETQYF.

In this sample, this clone turned up once. V and J are TRBV27 and TRBJ1-5, with D tentatively TRBD1 (5 bases). Germline assignment: CDR1 MNHEY and CDR2 SMNVEV (reference sequence). Between the trimmed V and J ends, which lost 6 bases and 0 bases, there was a span of 15 bases. The CDR3 spans 16 residues. The DNA of the CDR3 is TGTGCCAGCAGCCGCCGCTCAGGGCATAGCAATCAGCCCCAGCATTTT. Its translation is CASSRRSGHSNQPQHF.

The chain links TRBV6-5 to TRBJ1-4, with 11 bases matching TRBD1. This CDR3 spans 14 amino acids. CDR1 is MNHEY, CDR2 SVGAGI, per germline. The ends lost 5 bases at V and 7 bases at J; junction bases unmatched: 3. CDR3 DNA sequence: TGTGCCAGCAGTGAGGGACAGGGGGGTGAAAAACTGTTTTTT. It codes for CASSEGQGGEKLFF.

This chain links TRBV28 with TRBJ2-3; D possibly corresponds to TRBD2 (5 bases). CDR3 length: 15 residues. The V end lost 4 bases, the J end lost 5 bases, and 16 bases lay between the germline ends. From germline, CDR1 is MDHEN and CDR2 SYDVKM. For the CDR3, the DNA is TGTGCCAGCAGTTCGATAGGGCGACGGGGAGATACGCAGTATTTT. It yields the protein CASSSIGRRGDTQYF.